This T cell receptor (beta chain) was documented in a study of T cell changes during pregnancy in multiple sclerosis. The method was immunoSEQ multiplex PCR; TCRdb's version includes in-frame clones alone and lacks a portion of them. Here the sample spans just under 65,000 clones, over 85% being singletons. The CDR3 totals 16 residues. Germline CDR1 and CDR2: PRHDT and FYEKMQ (reference sequence). Trimming stripped 1 base from V and 5 bases from J, with 15 bases between. This receptor was identified in a female donor with multiple sclerosis, enrolled in a pregnancy study. V usage is TRBV13 and J usage is TRBJ2-1; maybe TRBD2 (6 bases). The sample consisted of CD8+ T cells from peripheral blood mononuclear cells, taken in the second trimester of pregnancy. The CDR3 DNA reads as TGTGCCAGCAGCTTAGTCGGCGGGACGACACACAATGAGCAGTTCTTC. As protein: CASSLVGGTTHNEQFF.